This T cell receptor (beta chain) was captured by sequencing in a study of blood T cell repertoires in COVID-19. In the study overall: Samples came from the United States, Italy and Spain, spanning acute and convalescent COVID-19. Sources were T cells, B-cell-depleted T cells, or PBMCs; the material itself was cDNA or gDNA.

Authors' methods: Nucleated cell number was recorded as an estimate derived from reference gene primer amplification. Measured with immunoSEQ multiplex PCR; TCRdb has only the in-frame clones, and not every one. V and J calls and clone size are given by that table; D and trimming were obtained from the DNA. The sample gives about 380,000 clones, 81% of which show up once; roughly 1.2% is in the top ten. This CDR3 is 15 amino acids long. With V trimmed by 4 bases and J by 0 bases, 5 bases remained unmatched. Per germline, CDR1 MGHRA and CDR2 YSYEKL. The chain uses TRBV4-1 and TRBJ1-1, with 7 bases fitting TRBD1. The sequenced sample consisted of peripheral blood. This clonotype originated in a human donor with acute or convalescent COVID-19. The donor label of this sample is uncertain. The CDR3 region is CASSPPGQLNTEAFF. The CDR3 region has the DNA TGCGCCAGCAGCCCACCGGGACAGCTGAACACTGAAGCTTTCTTT.